These 13 T cell receptor beta chains originate from one sample sequenced in a study of T cell responses to AZD1222 COVID-19 vaccine. Generated by immunoSEQ multiplex PCR, the TCRdb table keeps only in-frame clones and is missing some. This sample has some 130,000 clones, with more than 75% found just once. Here the sequenced sample was peripheral blood, taken on day 0 of AZD1222 vaccination. The receptors stem from an adult in good health.

V is TRBV21-1 and J is TRBJ1-4; the table's D call, TRBD1, has no DNA check behind it. TRBV21-1 is labeled a pseudogene. The CDR3 spans 17 residues. CDR3 DNA sequence: TGTGCCAGCAGCAAATCTAGGCCGGACAGAAGTAATGAAAAACTGTTTTTT. It translates to CASSKSRPDRSNEKLFF.

The chain carries TRBV4-1 and TRBJ2-5; D may be TRBD1 (6 bases). The CDR3 is 14 amino acids. In germline, CDR1 is MGHRA, CDR2 YSYEKL. V lost 2 bases and J 4 bases, leaving 11 bases between the germline ends. CDR3 bases: TGCGCCAGCAGCCAAATGGGGGCCCCAGAGACCCAGTACTTC. As protein: CASSQMGAPETQYF.

The chain has TRBV14 and TRBJ1-2; D may be TRBD1 (5 bases). V was trimmed by 3 bases and J by 8 bases, leaving 16 bases between them. Germline V gene data show CDR1 as SGHDN and CDR2 as FVKESK. CDR3 length equals 14 residues. The CDR3 region is CASSQDPRGRGYTF. In DNA, the CDR3 is TGTGCCAGCAGCCAGGACCCTAGGGGTAGGGGCTACACCTTC.

The chain couples TRBV15 to TRBJ2-1; no definite D call. Germline V gives CDR1 LNHNV, CDR2 YYDKDF (reference sequence). The CDR3 covers 13 residues. Trimming removed 0 bases at V and 12 bases at J, with 12 bases between. CDR3 nucleotide sequence: TGTGCCACCAGCAGAGAACAGTCGGTTGGGCAGTTCTTC. Translated: CATSREQSVGQFF.

This clone occurred once. The rearrangement uses TRBV19 and TRBJ1-5, with D possibly matching TRBD1 (5 bases). CDR3 length equals 16 residues. CDR1 LNHDA and CDR2 SQIVND come from the germline V gene (reference sequence). Trimming left V 5 bases short and J 5 bases short, with 19 bases between. In nucleotides, the CDR3 is TGTGCCAGTAGTTTCGGGGACGGGGAAACTTATCAGCCCCAGCATTTT. Amino acid sequence: CASSFGDGETYQPQHF.

The DNA for the CDR3 is TGTGCCAGCAGCTTCGACAGGGCGGGTGGCACTGAAGCTTTCTTT. Encoded protein: CASSFDRAGGTEAFF. The chain has TRBV6-5 and TRBJ1-1; 7 positions match TRBD1. V gave up 6 bases and J gave up 4 bases; unmatched junction bases: 11. This CDR3 comprises 15 residues. Germline V CDR1 and CDR2: MNHEY, SVGAGI.

V is TRBV6-2 or TRBV6-3 and J is TRBJ1-1; possible D gene TRBD1, 5 bases. There are 14 residues in the CDR3. CDR1 is MNHEY, CDR2 SVGEGT, per germline. The germline V and J ends were trimmed by 5 bases and 2 bases, with 12 bases remaining between them. In DNA, the CDR3 is TGTGCCAGCAGTAGGCACAGGTATAACACTGAAGCTTTCTTT. It yields the protein CASSRHRYNTEAFF.

CDR3 protein: CASSRGGQEEKLFF. CDR3 nucleotides: TGCGCCAGCAGCCGAGGGGGGCAGGAGGAAAAACTGTTTTTT. V gene TRBV5-1 combines with J gene TRBJ1-4, with D maybe TRBD1 (6 bases). V lost 4 bases and J lost 8, with 15 bases in between. Germline CDR1 reads SGHRS; CDR2 reads YFSETQ. The CDR3 has 14 amino acids.

This chain uses TRBV15 with TRBJ2-7; D ambiguous. Trimming took 5 bases from V and 0 from J, leaving 11 bases between them. CDR1 is LNHNV, CDR2 YYDKDF, per germline (reference sequence). The CDR3 consists of 14 residues. This CDR3 is CATSPEEFSYEQYF. CDR3 DNA sequence: TGTGCCACCAGCCCCGAGGAGTTCTCCTACGAGCAGTACTTC.

The chain combines TRBV7-3 with TRBJ2-7, with unresolved D. V gave up 4 bases and J gave up 3 bases, with 16 bases separating them. Germline V lookup: CDR1 SGHTA, CDR2 FQGTGA. The length of the CDR3 is 15 residues. Here the CDR3 reads CASSSNPTYLYEQYF. In DNA, the CDR3 is TGTGCCAGCAGCTCGAACCCGACGTACCTCTACGAGCAGTACTTC.

The rearrangement uses TRBV14 and TRBJ1-1; D is ambiguous. The CDR3 runs 15 residues. Trimming took 4 bases from V and 4 from J, leaving 16 bases between them. Per the germline V gene, CDR1 is SGHDN and CDR2 is FVKESK. This chain's CDR3 is CASSPRTGSGTEAFF. CDR3 nucleotide sequence: TGTGCCAGCAGCCCCCGAACCGGAAGCGGCACTGAAGCTTTCTTT.

The gene calls are TRBV27 and TRBJ2-7; TRBD1 aligns across 9 bases. The germline CDR1 and CDR2 sequences are MNHEY and SMNVEV (reference sequence). Trimming at V came to 5 bases and at J to 3 bases, leaving 5 bases not matched to a gene. This CDR3 region has 14 residues. DNA for the CDR3: TGTGCCAGCAGTACACAGGGGGCGCGCTACGAGCAGTACTTC. Its protein product is CASSTQGARYEQYF.

This clone has a handful of counts. The chain uses TRBV18 and TRBJ2-5, with 7 bases fitting TRBD1. V was clipped by 4 bases and J by 5 bases; unmatched bases: 7. The CDR3 consists of 14 residues. CDR1 is KGHSH, CDR2 LQKENI, per germline. CDR3 protein: CASSQTDRSETQYF. CDR3 nucleotide sequence: TGTGCCAGCTCACAGACGGACAGGAGCGAGACCCAGTACTTC.